The entry below gives a single T cell receptor beta chain sequence along with its context. This record belongs to a study of blood T cell repertoires in COVID-19. For the study at large: From the United States, Italy and Spain came samples of acute and convalescent COVID-19. PBMCs, B-cell-depleted T cells, or T cells provided the cDNA or gDNA that made up the material.

In the original analysis: Estimation of nucleated cell counts was performed using reference gene primer amplification. Using immunoSEQ multiplex PCR, the repertoire was profiled, and TCRdb retains in-frame clones only, with some absent. From that table come the V and J calls and clone size; the DNA was used to work out D and trimming. Of 90,000 to 110,000 clones in the sample, roughly 83% were seen once. The CDR3 length is 14 residues. Trimming removed 6 bases at V and 8 bases at J, with 17 bases between. The germline CDR1 and CDR2 sequences are MNHNY and SVGAGI (reference sequence). This TCR came from a woman between 55 and 75 years old with acute or convalescent COVID-19. This chain connects TRBV6-6 to TRBJ1-3, with no clear D. The sample comprised peripheral blood. The CDR3 spells CASSFPGDWDTIYF. In nucleotides, the CDR3 is TGTGCCAGCAGCTTCCCGGGAGACTGGGACACCATATATTTT.